This TCR beta chain derives from a study of blood T cell repertoires in COVID-19. Looking at the study overall: What the recovered Cohort 3 donors had was two negative PCRs, clearance, or symptom resolution. Whether acute or convalescent, the COVID-19 samples came from the United States, Italy and Spain. T cells, B-cell-depleted T cells, or PBMCs provided the cDNA or gDNA that served as material.

Participants' reported clinical history set cohort assignment. This CDR3 region has 16 residues. V was trimmed by 4 bases and J by 0 bases, leaving 14 bases between them. Germline CDR1 SGHRS, CDR2 YFSETQ. TCRdb keeps only in-frame clones here, not all; method: immunoSEQ multiplex PCR. Altogether approximately 190,000 clones are present, around 87% being singletons, with the ten largest covering approximately 25%. The sequence came from a woman aged 40 to 50 in a cohort exposed to, infected with or recovered from COVID-19 (not recorded which). Sequencing input: PBMCs or T cells enriched from blood (not recorded which). This chain joins TRBV5-1 and TRBJ1-5; no clear D gene. The CDR3 here is CASSPSGSFSNQPQHF. For the CDR3, the DNA is TGCGCCAGCAGCCCCTCGGGAAGCTTTAGCAATCAGCCCCAGCATTTT.